A selection of T cell receptor beta chains follows, all from one sample in a study of cytomegalovirus exposure and HLA in healthy donors. TCRdb's copy holds only in-frame clones and misses some; the assay was immunoSEQ multiplex PCR. The repertoire holds fewer than 250,000 clones, with roughly three quarters as singletons. Sequenced material: PBMCs. The origin of the receptors is a woman aged 18-30 years in good health and CMV-seronegative. Each CDR3 is given with its conserved first and last residue. D genes are given only for firm matches. Clone sizes are given selectively: once, few, many, or a class where the clone is expanded.

D gene	V gene	clone size	J gene	CDR3 protein	CDR3 DNA
.	TRBV6-5	once	TRBJ1-2	CAARDTTHYGYTF	TGTGCCGCTCGGGACACAACACACTATGGCTACACCTTC
.	TRBV5-4	.	TRBJ1-6	CASSSQGQYNSPLHF	TGTGCCAGCAGCTCGCAGGGCCAATATAATTCACCCCTCCACTTT
TRBD1	TRBV19	.	TRBJ2-6	CASSPGTGTGANVLTF	TGTGCCTCCTCCCCCGGGACAGGGACTGGGGCCAACGTCCTGACTTTC
TRBD1	TRBV7-6	.	TRBJ1-1	CASSLADRPDTEAFF	TGTGCCAGCAGCTTAGCGGACAGGCCCGACACTGAAGCTTTCTTT
.	TRBV6-5	.	TRBJ1-1	CASSSGRVTEAFF	TGTGCCAGCAGTTCGGGCAGGGTGACTGAAGCTTTCTTT
TRBD1	TRBV14	.	TRBJ1-4	CASSIRRTGGTEKLFF	TGTGCCAGCAGCATAAGGCGGACAGGCGGGACTGAAAAACTGTTTTTT
.	TRBV27	.	TRBJ2-2	CASTANTGELFF	TGTGCCAGCACGGCGAACACCGGGGAGCTGTTTTTT
.	TRBV5-4	.	TRBJ2-3	CASSRGATDTQYF	TGTGCCAGCAGCAGGGGTGCTACAGATACGCAGTATTTT
TRBD1	TRBV25-1	.	TRBJ1-2	CASLESGTAYGYTF	TGTGCCAGTCTGGAATCGGGGACAGCCTATGGCTACACCTTC
.	TRBV5-8	.	TRBJ1-2	CASSFAGVNPFYGYTF	TGTGCCAGCAGCTTTGCAGGGGTCAATCCTTTCTATGGCTACACCTTC
TRBD2	TRBV13	.	TRBJ2-3	CASSLGLAGYTDTQYF	TGTGCCAGCAGCCTCGGACTAGCGGGCTACACAGATACGCAGTATTTT
TRBD1	TRBV6-1	.	TRBJ2-7	CASSGGTGVREQYF	TGTGCCAGCAGTGGGGGGACAGGGGTTAGGGAGCAGTACTTC
TRBD1	TRBV15	.	TRBJ1-6	CATSRDRGNDSPLHF	TGTGCCACCAGCAGAGACAGGGGGAATGATTCACCCCTCCACTTT
.	TRBV12-1	.	TRBJ1-6	CASSFEADRNSPLHF	TGTGCCAGCAGCTTTGAGGCGGATCGTAATTCACCCCTCCACTTT
TRBD2	TRBV30	.	TRBJ2-4	CAWSVRGGSDIQYF	TGTGCCTGGAGTGTACGAGGCGGGAGTGACATTCAGTACTTC
TRBD1	TRBV4-3	once	TRBJ2-7	CASSQDLGQPTYEQYF	TGCGCCAGCAGCCAAGATTTGGGACAGCCGACCTACGAGCAGTACTTC
.	TRBV7-2	.	TRBJ2-7	CASSHPGLASYEQYF	TGTGCCAGCAGCCATCCGGGACTGGCCTCCTACGAGCAGTACTTC
.	TRBV9	.	TRBJ2-5	CASSPRDTYQETQYF	TGTGCCAGCAGCCCCCGGGACACCTACCAAGAGACCCAGTACTTC
.	TRBV6-1	.	TRBJ1-4	CASTNSWSNEKLFF	TGTGCCAGCACCAACAGTTGGTCTAATGAAAAACTGTTTTTT
TRBD1	TRBV30	.	TRBJ2-7	CAFRDRPYEQYF	TGTGCCTTTAGGGACAGACCCTACGAGCAGTACTTC